The rows below give T cell receptor beta chains drawn from one sample of a study of shared clonotypes between healthy human individuals. TCRdb's table, derived via immunoSEQ multiplex PCR, lists solely in-frame clones and lacks some. The sample yields a few hundred thousand clones, 96% seen once. The material sequenced was memory CD8+ T cells sorted from blood. The receptors were gathered from a man aged 30 to 39 in good health. The CDR3 runs from the conserved cysteine through the conserved F or W. A D gene is named only where the DNA matches it firmly. Clone size appears in some rows only: once, few, many, or a class for an expanded clone.

CDR3 DNA	CDR3 protein	J gene	D gene	V gene	clone size
TGTGCCAGCAGCTTACGGCCGGGCACTGAAGCTTTCTTT	CASSLRPGTEAFF	TRBJ1-1	-	TRBV11-2	-
TGTGCCAGCAGCCAAGATCACGGGGAAGCGGGATTCAAAAACATTCAGTACTTC	CASSQDHGEAGFKNIQYF	TRBJ2-4	TRBD2	TRBV4-2	-
TGTGCCAGTAGTATAGCGGGCCCGAACACCGGGGAGCTGTTTTTT	CASSIAGPNTGELFF	TRBJ2-2	-	TRBV19	-
TGTGCCAGCAGGGACAGTGTTAGTCAGCCCCAGCATTTT	CASRDSVSQPQHF	TRBJ1-5	-	TRBV6-5	-
TGTGCCAGCAGCTTACACATGACCAATCAGCCCCAGCATTTT	CASSLHMTNQPQHF	TRBJ1-5	-	TRBV7-9	-
TGCAGCGTTGAAGACCCGGCTAACTATGGCTACACCTTC	CSVEDPANYGYTF	TRBJ1-2	-	TRBV29-1	-
TGTGCCAGCAGTTATTCAGCAGAGGTATACTATGGCTACACCTTC	CASSYSAEVYYGYTF	TRBJ1-2	-	TRBV6-5	-
TGTGCCAGCAGCTTAAGATGGACTTCACCCCTCCACTTT	CASSLRWTSPLHF	TRBJ1-6	-	TRBV7-2	-
TGCGCCAGCAGCGCACAATACGAGCAGTACTTC	CASSAQYEQYF	TRBJ2-7	-	TRBV5-1	-
TGCAGCGTTGAAGATGTACACGAGCAGTACTTC	CSVEDVHEQYF	TRBJ2-7	-	TRBV29-1	once
TGCGCCAGCAGTGAGTCGGGGGGCAATCAGCCCCAGCATTTT	CASSESGGNQPQHF	TRBJ1-5	-	TRBV10-2	-
TGCGCCAGCAGCCAAGTAGGCACACCCTTTAATGAAAAACTGTTTTTT	CASSQVGTPFNEKLFF	TRBJ1-4	-	TRBV4-1	-
TGTGCCACCAGCAGATCGGCAGGGGGTGGCTACACCTTC	CATSRSAGGGYTF	TRBJ1-2	TRBD1	TRBV15	-
TGTGCCACCAGCAGAAAGGAGACCCAGTACTTC	CATSRKETQYF	TRBJ2-5	-	TRBV15	-
TGTGCCAGCAGCGTGGGACTCCCTTTCTCTGGAAACACCATATATTTT	CASSVGLPFSGNTIYF	TRBJ1-3	-	TRBV9	-
TGTGCCATCAGCTCACCATCAAAGAGTCCCTCTGGAAACACCATATATTTT	CAISSPSKSPSGNTIYF	TRBJ1-3	-	TRBV10-3	-
TGTGCCATCAGTGAGCGGGAGGAGCAGTTCTTC	CAISEREEQFF	TRBJ2-1	-	TRBV10-3	-
TGTGCCAGCAGTTTTAATCTGAACACCGGGGAGCTGTTTTTT	CASSFNLNTGELFF	TRBJ2-2	-	TRBV27	-
TGCGCCAGCAGCTTGCGATCAACAGGGCTTTCTGGAAACACCATATATTTT	CASSLRSTGLSGNTIYF	TRBJ1-3	-	TRBV5-1	-
TGTGCCATCAGGGTGACTAGCGGGAGGGCCGACGCCGGGGAGCTGTTTTTT	CAIRVTSGRADAGELFF	TRBJ2-2	TRBD2	TRBV10-3	-
TGCAGCGGTGGCCCGCGGGGAACTTACGAGCAGTACTTC	CSGGPRGTYEQYF	TRBJ2-7	-	TRBV29-1	-
TGTGCCAGCTGTCGTGCCTACGAGCAGTACTTC	CASCRAYEQYF	TRBJ2-7	-	TRBV28	-
TGTGCCAGCAGCCGGGACAGGATAACCTACGAGCAGTACTTC	CASSRDRITYEQYF	TRBJ2-7	TRBD1	TRBV28	once
TGTGCCTGGAGAGACAGGGGGTTACACGAGCAGTACTTC	CAWRDRGLHEQYF	TRBJ2-7	TRBD1	TRBV30	-
TGTGCCAGCAGTTACGGGGGGGTATACGAGCAGTACTTC	CASSYGGVYEQYF	TRBJ2-7	TRBD2	TRBV6-5	-
TGTGCCAGCAGCCAAGAGGGGGCAGGGCGGGTTAACTATGGCTACACCTTC	CASSQEGAGRVNYGYTF	TRBJ1-2	-	TRBV4-2	-
TGTGCCAGCGGGGCCAGGGTGAGCAATCAGCCCCAGCATTTT	CASGARVSNQPQHF	TRBJ1-5	-	TRBV28	-
TGTGCCAGCAGTCAAAACGCAAGGTACACCCACAACTATGGCTACACCTTC	CASSQNARYTHNYGYTF	TRBJ1-2	-	TRBV9	once
TGTGCCAGCAGCCAAAGTCTAGCGGGGTACAATGAGCAGTTCTTC	CASSQSLAGYNEQFF	TRBJ2-1	TRBD2	TRBV4-2	once
TGCAGCGTTGAAATCTTTAGCGGGAGCACAGATACGCAGTATTTT	CSVEIFSGSTDTQYF	TRBJ2-3	TRBD2	TRBV29-1	-
TGTGCCAGCAGGTCGGAGGGGACAGGGGGGGAAAAACTGTTTTTT	CASRSEGTGGEKLFF	TRBJ1-4	TRBD1	TRBV2	-
TGTGCCACCAGCAGAATGGACAGGGCTAACTATGGCTACACCTTC	CATSRMDRANYGYTF	TRBJ1-2	TRBD1	TRBV15	-
TGCGCCAGCAGCCGAGAAACCGGGACAGGGATCTACGAGCAGTACTTC	CASSRETGTGIYEQYF	TRBJ2-7	TRBD1	TRBV4-1	-
TGTGCCAGCAGCCCCCACGGGACAGGGTACTACGAGCAGTACTTC	CASSPHGTGYYEQYF	TRBJ2-7	TRBD1	TRBV11-2	once
TGTGCCAGCGGGTCCGAGGGACTACTCTCCTACAATGAGCAGTTCTTC	CASGSEGLLSYNEQFF	TRBJ2-1	-	TRBV21-1	few
TGTGCCAGCAGTGAAGCCTATAACCCAGTACTAGAAAATTCACCCCTCCACTTT	CASSEAYNPVLENSPLHF	TRBJ1-6	-	TRBV6-1	-
TGTGCCAGCAGCTTTTTTCGTGGGCGCCCCACAGATACGCAGTATTTT	CASSFFRGRPTDTQYF	TRBJ2-3	-	TRBV11-1	-